These T cell receptor beta chains were read from a single sample in a study of OX40 agonist ivuxolimab in advanced cancers. Sequencing was performed with immunoSEQ multiplex PCR; in TCRdb, only in-frame clones are kept and a portion is missing. The sample has some 66,000 clones, roughly four fifths seen once. Sequenced material: CD4+ or CD8+ T cells sorted from blood, taken in a trial of the OX40 agonist ivuxolimab. The receptors come from an adult with an advanced solid tumor such as melanoma, head and neck, liver or kidney cancer. CDR3s include the opening cysteine and the closing phenylalanine or tryptophan. D genes are given only for firm matches. A row's size may be missing; if present it is once, few, many or a size class.

V	size	J	D	CDR3	DNA
TRBV19	NA	TRBJ2-5	NA	CASSIAQYQETQYF	TGTGCCAGTAGTATCGCCCAGTACCAAGAGACCCAGTACTTC
TRBV19	once	TRBJ1-1	TRBD1	CASTLITGTANTEAFF	TGTGCCAGTACCTTAATCACCGGGACAGCGAACACTGAAGCTTTCTTT
TRBV6-5	NA	TRBJ2-7	TRBD2	CASSPGLAGVYEQYF	TGTGCCAGCAGCCCCGGACTAGCGGGGGTCTACGAGCAGTACTTC
TRBV28	NA	TRBJ2-5	TRBD2	CASSLPPGLAGVTLSETQYF	TGTGCCAGCAGTCTCCCCCCGGGACTAGCGGGAGTCACCCTCTCGGAGACCCAGTACTTC
TRBV11-2	once	TRBJ2-3	NA	CASSFRGDTQYF	TGTGCCAGCAGCTTCCGGGGGGATACGCAGTATTTT
TRBV5-4	once	TRBJ2-5	NA	CASSSRWGLGQETQYF	TGTGCCAGCAGCAGTAGGTGGGGGCTGGGCCAAGAGACCCAGTACTTC
TRBV6-5	few	TRBJ2-3	NA	CASRPPAATTDTQYF	TGTGCCAGCAGGCCTCCGGCGGCGACCACAGATACGCAGTATTTT
TRBV5-4	NA	TRBJ1-5	NA	CASSKWGGMQPQHF	TGTGCCAGCAGCAAATGGGGAGGGATGCAGCCCCAGCATTTT
TRBV30	NA	TRBJ2-7	NA	CAWSGTYEQYF	TGTGCCTGGAGTGGTACCTACGAGCAGTACTTC
TRBV28	once	TRBJ2-1	TRBD2	CASSYSSGQGGLNEQFF	TGTGCCAGCAGTTACTCTTCTGGGCAGGGAGGGTTAAATGAGCAGTTCTTC
TRBV5-1	NA	TRBJ2-3	NA	CASSLARGADTQYF	TGCGCCAGCAGCTTGGCCAGGGGGGCAGATACGCAGTATTTT
TRBV10-3	NA	TRBJ2-5	NA	CAISTPGQETQYF	TGTGCCATCAGCACCCCGGGACAAGAGACCCAGTACTTC
TRBV2	NA	TRBJ1-2	NA	CASSEARRNYGYTF	TGTGCCAGCAGTGAAGCTAGGCGTAACTATGGCTACACCTTC
TRBV28	NA	TRBJ1-2	NA	CASSSPGTGLDYGYTF	TGTGCCAGCAGTTCACCAGGAACAGGGCTCGACTATGGCTACACCTTC
TRBV9	NA	TRBJ2-3	NA	CASSVGSGRDTQYF	TGTGCCAGCAGCGTAGGGTCGGGTAGAGATACGCAGTATTTT
TRBV20-1	NA	TRBJ2-3	NA	CSQARGNTQYF	TGCAGTCAGGCGAGGGGAAATACGCAGTATTTT
TRBV5-1	NA	TRBJ2-1	TRBD2	CASSYGLAGAWDEQFF	TGCGCCAGCAGCTATGGACTAGCGGGAGCTTGGGATGAGCAGTTCTTC
TRBV2	NA	TRBJ2-2	NA	CASSDRVGRTGELFF	TGTGCCAGCAGTGACAGGGTGGGTCGAACCGGGGAGCTGTTTTTT
TRBV21-1	once	TRBJ2-7	NA	CASSKEAISLWSYEQYF	TGTGCCAGCAGCAAAGAAGCGATCAGCCTGTGGTCCTACGAGCAGTACTTC
TRBV28	NA	TRBJ1-2	NA	CASSALNGYTF	TGTGCCAGCAGTGCCCTCAATGGCTACACCTTC
TRBV20-1	few	TRBJ1-1	TRBD1	CSAPTGTAAFF	TGCAGTGCTCCAACCGGGACAGCAGCTTTCTTT
TRBV7-2	NA	TRBJ2-1	TRBD2	CASSLGLAGGPIYNEQFF	TGTGCCAGCAGCTTAGGACTAGCGGGAGGGCCTATTTACAATGAGCAGTTCTTC
TRBV7-8	many	TRBJ2-7	NA	CASSFSRYEQYF	TGTGCCAGCAGCTTTTCGAGGTACGAGCAGTACTTC
TRBV11-2	NA	TRBJ2-7	TRBD1	CASGARGQGSYEQYF	TGTGCCAGCGGGGCCAGGGGGCAGGGTTCCTACGAGCAGTACTTC
TRBV11-2	NA	TRBJ1-2	NA	CASSSTRGGGYTF	TGTGCCAGCAGCTCGACGCGGGGGGGTGGCTACACCTTC
TRBV12-5	NA	TRBJ1-5	TRBD1	CASGLVLFPRDRGGQYDQPQHF	TGTGCTAGTGGTTTGGTACTTTTCCCCCGAGACAGGGGAGGGCAATATGATCAGCCCCAGCATTTT
TRBV10-3	NA	TRBJ2-1	TRBD1	CAITKTGVSYNEQFF	TGTGCCATCACTAAGACAGGGGTTTCCTACAATGAGCAGTTCTTC
TRBV16	NA	TRBJ1-5	NA	CASSKEGSNQPQHF	TGTGCCAGCAGCAAGGAGGGGAGCAATCAGCCCCAGCATTTT
TRBV7-7	NA	TRBJ2-7	TRBD1	CASSPHRDRAYEQYF	TGTGCCAGCAGCCCCCACCGGGACAGGGCCTACGAGCAGTACTTC
TRBV6-1	NA	TRBJ2-7	NA	CASNIPDNHYEQYF	TGTGCCAGCAACATTCCGGACAACCACTACGAGCAGTACTTC
TRBV6-1	NA	TRBJ2-2	NA	CASSGRGPSTGELFF	TGTGCCAGCAGCGGTCGTGGGCCCTCCACCGGGGAGCTGTTTTTT
TRBV6-6	NA	TRBJ1-1	NA	CASSYNGRNTEAFF	TGTGCCAGCAGTTACAACGGGAGGAACACTGAAGCTTTCTTT
TRBV25-1	NA	TRBJ1-2	TRBD1	CASTPGQGSGYTF	TGTGCCAGCACCCCGGGACAGGGATCTGGCTACACCTTC
TRBV28	NA	TRBJ1-5	NA	CATSYPQHF	TGTGCCACCTCCTACCCCCAGCATTTT
TRBV2	NA	TRBJ1-1	NA	CASIGRGLGDTEAFF	TGTGCCAGCATCGGAAGGGGTCTCGGGGACACTGAAGCTTTCTTT
TRBV28	NA	TRBJ1-5	NA	CASSLVGPNQPQHF	TGTGCCAGCAGTTTAGTGGGTCCTAATCAGCCCCAGCATTTT
TRBV5-1	NA	TRBJ2-1	NA	CASSLAGYMDEQFF	TGCGCCAGCAGCTTGGCAGGGTATATGGATGAGCAGTTCTTC
TRBV7-6	NA	TRBJ2-2	TRBD2	CASSQGLAANTGELFF	TGTGCCAGCAGCCAGGGACTAGCGGCTAACACCGGGGAGCTGTTTTTT
TRBV6-1	NA	TRBJ1-5	TRBD1	CASSEASTGVGQPQHF	TGTGCCAGCAGTGAAGCGTCAACAGGGGTCGGTCAGCCCCAGCATTTT
TRBV7-2	NA	TRBJ2-7	NA	CANSFRGLYEQYF	TGTGCCAACAGCTTCCGGGGACTCTACGAGCAGTACTTC
TRBV11-3	NA	TRBJ2-7	NA	CASSPPGYEQYF	TGTGCCAGCAGCCCCCCCGGTTACGAGCAGTACTTC
TRBV10-3	once	TRBJ2-3	NA	CAINNRQEGDTQYF	TGTGCCATCAACAACCGACAGGAGGGAGATACGCAGTATTTT
TRBV7-2	NA	TRBJ2-3	TRBD2	CASSLETSGKYTQYF	TGTGCCAGCAGCTTAGAGACTAGCGGGAAGTATACGCAGTATTTT
TRBV19	NA	TRBJ1-5	NA	CASSIWKIGWQNSNQPQHF	TGTGCCAGTAGTATTTGGAAAATAGGTTGGCAGAATAGCAATCAGCCCCAGCATTTT
TRBV11-3	few	TRBJ2-7	NA	CASSLYEGGPYEQYF	TGTGCCAGCAGCTTATATGAGGGGGGACCCTACGAGCAGTACTTC
TRBV11-2	NA	TRBJ2-4	NA	CASTREVAKNIQYF	TGTGCCAGCACAAGGGAGGTAGCCAAAAACATTCAGTACTTC
TRBV5-6	once	TRBJ1-1	NA	CASSLVVTNTEAFF	TGTGCCAGCAGCTTGGTGGTTACTAACACTGAAGCTTTCTTT
TRBV5-4	once	TRBJ2-1	NA	CASSLGAFNEQFF	TGTGCCAGCAGCTTGGGTGCTTTCAATGAGCAGTTCTTC
TRBV25-1	NA	TRBJ2-3	NA	CASSEDRRNTQYF	TGTGCCAGCAGTGAGGACAGAAGGAATACGCAGTATTTT
TRBV2	NA	TRBJ1-5	NA	CASSESFPGPRSQPQHF	TGTGCCAGCAGTGAAAGTTTCCCCGGCCCGCGGAGCCAGCCCCAGCATTTT
TRBV5-1	NA	TRBJ2-3	NA	CASSLQGGEPDTQYF	TGCGCCAGCAGCTTGCAGGGCGGAGAACCAGATACGCAGTATTTT
TRBV12-5	NA	TRBJ2-3	NA	CASASTDTQYF	TGTGCTAGCGCTAGCACAGATACGCAGTATTTT
TRBV7-6	NA	TRBJ2-5	TRBD2	CASSLEFREAWETQYF	TGTGCCAGCAGCTTAGAATTTCGGGAGGCTTGGGAGACCCAGTACTTC
TRBV30	once	TRBJ2-3	TRBD2	CAWTGRAVRTDTQYF	TGTGCCTGGACAGGGAGGGCCGTGAGGACAGATACGCAGTATTTT
TRBV28	once	TRBJ2-5	TRBD2	CASRTSGQETQYF	TGTGCCAGCAGGACTAGCGGGCAAGAGACCCAGTACTTC
TRBV7-2	NA	TRBJ2-3	NA	CASSLGNSDTQYF	TGTGCCAGCAGCCTAGGGAATTCGGATACGCAGTATTTT
TRBV25-1	NA	TRBJ2-3	NA	CASSEGGAGDTQYF	TGTGCCAGCAGTGAGGGGGGGGCGGGAGATACGCAGTATTTT
TRBV27	NA	TRBJ2-3	NA	CASSFSRNPDTQYF	TGTGCCAGCAGTTTTAGCCGTAATCCAGATACGCAGTATTTT